This TCR beta chain emerged from a study of blood T cell repertoires in COVID-19. This table comes from immunoSEQ multiplex PCR, and its TCRdb copy is limited to in-frame clones, with some not included. The data contain some 90,000 clones, 86% of them singletons. The receptor was derived from a man older than 75 with active or convalescent COVID-19. Sequencing was done on a sample of peripheral blood.

The CDR3 DNA follows: TGTGCCAGCAGCCAAGGGACACACTCTGGAAACACCATATATTTT. This encodes CASSQGTHSGNTIYF. J is TRBJ1-3 and V is TRBV3-1 (or the pseudogene TRBV3-2), with D possibly being TRBD1 (5 bases). CDR1 and CDR2 (germline): LGHDT, YNNKEL (reference sequence). This CDR3 contains 15 residues. V lost 1 base and J 0 bases, leaving 7 bases between the germline ends.